This T cell receptor beta chain originates from a study of cytomegalovirus exposure and HLA in healthy donors (TCRdb year 2017). For the wider study: An earlier analysis of a few hundred of the donors reported about 280 Gb of sequence data and 90 million to 120 million unique TCR beta sequences obtained from some 170 million T cells. The study used immunosequencing to profile the T cell repertoires of 600 to 850 subjects and linked those repertoires to cytomegalovirus serostatus. Donor age, sex, ethnicity and CMV serostatus were compiled together with the repertoire data. About 280 gigabases of sequencing data and approximately 85 million unique TCR sequences were included in an early release covering roughly 600 HLA-typed donors. Of the roughly 400 genotyped donors, approximately 83% fell in the genetic ancestry cluster associated with self-reported Caucasian donors. The study was designed to test whether signatures of past pathogen exposure could be identified by cataloging public T cell receptors. In the later analysis, no new phenotypic data were used to find candidate immune exposures; instead, reliance was placed on TCR beta sequences and their occurrence across donors. On average, around 230,000 unique TCR beta nucleotide sequences were sequenced per donor among 350 to 400 genotyped donors of the cohort, with roughly 18% of those sequences being non-productive. A later genetic analysis used genome-wide SNP genotypes for about 60% of the 666 donors, treating that subset as a discovery cohort. In an earlier analysis of 587 of the donors, high-throughput TCR beta sequencing was used to judge whether each TCR beta V gene segment behaved as functional or pseudogenic. A later analysis re-analyzed previously published TCR beta repertoires from 600 to 850 donors and added high-resolution HLA genotyping to study TCR occurrence patterns. A separate validation cohort of roughly 130 different subjects was used in addition to the approximately 670-subject first cohort. Both class I and class II loci were covered by HLA typing, at four-digit resolution. All discovery cohort repertoires had been generated using a single sequencing platform. Typing coverage differed by locus: A, B, C, DRB1 and DQB1 were typed in about 620-630 donors, DQA1 in 522, DPA1 in 600 to 610, and DPB1 in approximately 450. To predict cytomegalovirus infection status, the study brought together high-throughput TCR immunosequencing, statistical association of individual TCRs with disease status, and machine learning. Four to six DR-DQ haplotypes were handled as single units for association and clustering, since linkage in the cohort was strong.

A distance of 16 bases separates the germline ends of V and J, which lose 6 bases and 5 bases respectively. The CDR3 numbers 13 residues from cysteine through phenylalanine. Here the CDR3 DNA is all that survives: 39 bases in frame from base 1. CDR1 and CDR2 are read off the germline V gene as SQVTM and ANQGSEA. Library preparation employed the immunoSEQ multiplex PCR assay. For the multiplex PCR, a mixture combining 60 forward primers for TCR Vbeta segments and 13 reverse primers for TCR Jbeta segments was used. The CDR3 region of rearranged TCR beta genes was amplified from genomic DNA by a multiplex PCR assay. Amplified TCR beta libraries were sequenced as 87-base-pair reads on the Illumina HiSeq System. In the source study's methods: A later analysis tallied roughly 80 million unique TCR beta chains across the approximately 670 repertoires, and approximately 12 million of those chains were shared by two or more donors. A nearest-neighbor algorithm error-corrected the raw reads and collapsed the reads into unique sequences, merging closely related sequences to remove PCR and sequencing errors. V, D and J gene segments were assigned by aligning CDR3 sequences to IMGT reference sequences. For a sequence to be retained, a match of at least six nucleotides was required to both a V gene segment and a J gene segment. A rearrangement counted as productive if the CDR3 had no stop codons and remained in frame with V and J, and every other rearrangement counted as non-productive. Following IMGT convention, CDR3 was defined as the stretch from the second conserved V-encoded cysteine up to the conserved J-encoded phenylalanine. In an earlier analysis of roughly 580 of the donors, sequences lacking an unambiguous match to a single V gene segment were excluded. An earlier analysis of a few hundred of the donors classified V segments as functional when productive rearrangements were above 56.7% and as segregating when the standard deviation between donors was above 5%. A statistical classification framework was built for diagnosing cytomegalovirus status from the catalog of TCR beta chain sequences. In a later analysis, V and J genes were assigned by comparing TCR nucleotide sequences against IMGT/GENE-DB human TR gene sequences. The TCRdist pipeline was used in a later analysis to assign CDR3 sequences and most-parsimonious VDJ recombination scenarios. In a later analysis, each TCR beta chain was defined by its CDR3 amino acid sequence together with its V-gene family, and reads lacking a unique V-gene family were excluded. A later analysis removed 600 or so highly shared, low-generation-probability nucleotide sequences to deal with suspected cross-contamination and a sequencing artifact. A later analysis calculated a clonal expansion index for each public chain from normalized within-repertoire ranks of inferred template counts. In a later analysis, generation probabilities were computed using a VDJ recombination model fitted to out-of-frame rearrangements, and the results were checked against IGoR. In a later analysis, TCR-TCR, TCR-HLA and TCR-CMV co-occurrence was scored with hypergeometric tests, and a repertoire-size bias correction was applied to TCR pairs. False discovery rates were estimated in a later analysis by permuting HLA or CMV assignments 20 times. In a later analysis, co-occurring TCRs were grouped with DBSCAN, and TCRdist sequence similarity was added when clustering was performed within HLA-allele-positive subsets. For co-occurrence clustering, repertoires with fewer than 30,000 or more than 120,000 public chains were excluded, along with about five repertoires with anomalous nucleotide sharing. In its TCRdb copy, this immuneACCESS table keeps in-frame sequences only and misses some clones. Where compared with another copy, unresolved V genes explain less than half of these, and the others have no known cause. V and J calls and clone size are copied from that table; D and trimming were computed from the DNA. Present in this sample are 100,000 to 150,000 clones, roughly 74% of which were seen just once. The top ten clonotypes cover roughly 6.3% of the sample.

The cohort comprised some 730 healthy bone marrow donors. At the time of sampling, every cohort member was nominally healthy, though immune exposures that went unrecorded were likely present. The donor tested CMV seropositive and was one of the 289 seropositive cohort members. Every donor gave a peripheral blood sample, and the peripheral blood mononuclear cells from that sample were used for TCR beta sequencing. Genomic DNA was extracted from the blood cell samples with the Qiagen DNeasy Blood Extraction Kit. With respect to this clone: Its recognized antigen is unknown. Base qualities were left out, and no much larger clone turns up one base away.

What the authors observed across the whole study: In a later genetic analysis, a missense DCLRE1C variant was associated with V-gene and J-gene trimming of TCR beta chains, and the association was replicated in an independent cohort. The classifier was reported to diagnose cytomegalovirus status with high specificity and sensitivity in both the original cohort and the validation cohort. At a false discovery rate of 0.05, a later analysis linked around 15,000 TCR beta sequences to specific HLA alleles. A further reported finding was that TCR beta sequences accurately predicted the HLA-A and HLA-B alleles for most subjects in the first cohort. Linkage disequilibrium might explain the correlated functional status among segregating V segments, but an unknown experimental factor could not be excluded. For the cohort, immune exposure information was limited to CMV serostatus. HLA typing was unavailable for some donors at each locus, so association tests used only the typed subset. Because counts were too low, seventeen rarely observed V segments, including chromosome 9 orphons, were excluded from the earlier analysis of several hundred of the donors. In a later analysis, several top co-occurrence clusters were reported to appear linked to parvovirus B19, influenza, CMV and Epstein-Barr virus. A later analysis found that most CMV-associated TCR beta chains appeared HLA-restricted, with HLA associations seemingly driven largely by CMV exposure. Compared with equally common non-associated chains, HLA-associated TCR beta chains in a later analysis were more clonally expanded and had lower generation probabilities. It was suggested by the authors that the approach could potentially be generalized to other disease states and immunological phenotypes. Roughly uniform sequencing depth across donors was assumed in presence/absence analyses, although this assumption may not hold. The 87-base-pair reads could not distinguish some IMGT-functional V segments, including TRBV6-2 and TRBV6-3, so those segments were excluded. In an earlier analysis of some 540 of the donors, most TCR beta V segments appeared in productive rearrangements about 87% or about 30% of the time, broadly matching IMGT annotations. A cluster of highly shared sequence variants was judged likely to represent a technical artifact of the sequencing pipeline. When HLA alleles, especially DR and DQ, strongly co-occurred, TCR associations were difficult to assign to individual alleles. In a later genetic analysis, fewer N-insertions in productive TCRs were reported among donors in an Asian-associated ancestry cluster than the roughly 670-donor mean. A later analysis found that TCR association rates varied across HLA loci, with DRB1 alleles showing the most associated TCRs and HLA-C alleles the fewest. This cohort had only TCR beta chains sequenced, and the lack of alpha or paired-chain data limited which features could be detected. Most TCR sequences were seen in very few donors, while some public TCRs were found in many individuals. The study listed 164 TCR beta chains as associated with cytomegalovirus. In vitro tests confirmed that a few of the cytomegalovirus-associated TCR beta chains recognize cytomegalovirus antigens.

The sample was PBMCs. The rearranged chain carries TRBV29-1 and TRBJ2-5; TRBD1 is a weak D gene call, 6 bases matching. This clonotype originated in a woman aged 45-59 years in good health and CMV-seropositive. Here is the DNA: TGCAGCGTCGAAATCGCCAGGGGCGAGACCCAGTACTTC. This sequence encodes CSVEIARGETQYF.